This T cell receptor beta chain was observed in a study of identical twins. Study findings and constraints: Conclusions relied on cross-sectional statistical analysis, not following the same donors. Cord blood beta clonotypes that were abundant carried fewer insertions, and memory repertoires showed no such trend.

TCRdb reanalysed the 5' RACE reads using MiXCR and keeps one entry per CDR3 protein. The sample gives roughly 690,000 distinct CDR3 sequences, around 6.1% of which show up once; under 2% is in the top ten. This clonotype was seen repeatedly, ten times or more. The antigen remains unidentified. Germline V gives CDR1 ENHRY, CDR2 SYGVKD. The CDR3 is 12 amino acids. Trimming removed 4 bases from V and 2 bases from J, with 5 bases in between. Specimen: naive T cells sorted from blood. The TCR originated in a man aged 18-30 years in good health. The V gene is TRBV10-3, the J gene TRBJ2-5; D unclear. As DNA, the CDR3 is TGTGCCATCAGTGCTGATCAAGAGACCCAGTACTTC. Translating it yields CAISADQETQYF.